The 6 T cell receptor beta chains given below trace back to one sample, sequenced in a study of identical twins. Each CDR3 protein is one row after TCRdb ran MiXCR on the 5' RACE reads. The sample carries about 200,000 distinct CDR3 sequences, under 10% recorded once. These sequences were also reported in another study, on yellow fever vaccine responses in identical twins.

The sequencing input was memory (CD45RO+) T cells sorted from blood. The receptors shown here come from a woman aged 18 to 35 in good health.

This clonotype was picked up many times. The chain is built from TRBV4-2 and TRBJ2-1; TRBD2 agrees at 8 bases. CDR1 LGHNA and CDR2 YNFKEQ come from the germline V gene. Trimming cost V 1 base and J 0 bases; bases outside gene matches: 5. The CDR3 runs to 17 residues. The CDR3 bases are TGTGCCAGCAGCCAAGCCCCCAGCGGGAGCTCCTACAATGAGCAGTTCTTC. It codes for CASSQAPSGSSYNEQFF.

The rearrangement links TRBV2 to TRBJ2-3; 7 bases fit TRBD1. This CDR3 is built from 14 residues. Trimming removed 11 bases from V and 2 bases from J; junction bases left unmatched: 10. Germline lookup yields CDR1 SNHLY and CDR2 FYNNEI. The CDR3 reads CACRRDRLTDTQYF. As DNA, the CDR3 is TGTGCCTGCCGCCGGGACAGACTCACAGATACGCAGTATTTT.

This clonotype appeared many times. The V gene is TRBV7-2, the J gene TRBJ1-5; D remains ambiguous. The CDR3 consists of 15 residues. The V end lost 1 base, the J end lost 0 bases, and 7 bases lay between the germline ends. CDR1 is SGHTA, CDR2 FQGNSA, per germline. CDR3 residues: CASSLVGSSNQPQHF. In nucleotides, the CDR3 is TGTGCCAGCAGCTTAGTGGGCAGTAGCAATCAGCCCCAGCATTTT.

This clonotype was observed a few times. The gene calls are TRBV19 and TRBJ2-1; D unresolved. CDR3 length: 13 amino acids. CDR1 and CDR2 (germline): LNHDA, SQIVND (reference sequence). V was clipped by 1 base and J by 5 bases, with 6 bases between them. The chain's CDR3 is CASSIALDNEQFF. As DNA, the CDR3 is TGTGCCAGTAGTATAGCCCTTGACAATGAGCAGTTCTTC.

This clonotype was counted many times. This sequence joins TRBV29-1 and TRBJ2-7, with D perhaps matching TRBD1 (5 bases). Germline CDR1 and CDR2: SQVTM and ANQGSEA. The CDR3 extends over 14 amino acids. V was shortened by 7 bases and J by 1 base, with 17 bases between the two germline ends. The CDR3 loop is CSAVGLDTSYEQYF. CDR3 nucleotides: TGCAGCGCTGTGGGGTTGGACACTTCCTACGAGCAGTACTTC.

This clonotype was picked up a small number of times. J is TRBJ1-1 and V is TRBV5-6; 9 bases align to TRBD1. The CDR3 contains 16 residues. V lost 6 bases to trimming and J lost 4 bases; unmatched junction nucleotides: 13. Germline CDR1 SGHDT, CDR2 YYEEEE. The CDR3 loop reads CASNLQQGARGTEAFF. CDR3 nucleotides: TGTGCCAGCAACCTACAACAGGGGGCTAGGGGCACTGAAGCTTTCTTT.